The following is a T cell receptor (beta chain) sequence with its context. What it binds is unknown. These data are taken from a study of cytomegalovirus exposure and HLA in healthy donors. This PCR relied on a set of 60 Vbeta primers and 13 Jbeta primers. In the study's own analysis: Among the unique TCR beta chains that a later analysis counted, about 81 million in all, approximately 12 million were shared. The repertoire was sequenced with immunoSEQ multiplex PCR; TCRdb's copy has only in-frame clones and lacks some. The D gene and trimming were derived from the DNA, and the V and J assignments and clone size from that table. The repertoire holds more than 200,000 clones, with 65% to 80% as singletons. The germline CDR1 and CDR2 sequences are LNHDA and SQIVND (reference sequence). V shed 9 bases, J shed 3 bases, and the junction held 0 bases outside the gene matches. The CDR3 is 11 amino acids. Study-level results: An apparent linkage of common viral pathogens to several of the most significant clusters emerged in a later analysis.

This rearrangement joins TRBV19 to TRBJ2-3; 7 positions agree with TRBD2. This sequence was found in a middle-aged man in good health and CMV-seronegative. Sequencing used PBMCs. The CDR3 is CARLATDTQYF. The CDR3 DNA is TGTGCCAGACTAGCGACAGATACGCAGTATTTT.